The present entry profiles one T cell receptor (beta chain) with its context. Compared with germline, one end of the junction differs, possibly owing to a read error. This sample is drawn from a study of CD8 T cells in Susac syndrome. The RNA, 0.5 to 1 ug, was put through reverse transcription using random hexamers. MiXCR, applied by TCRdb to the immunoSEQ multiplex PCR reads, yields one record per CDR3 protein. The table shows about 400,000 distinct CDR3 sequences, with 75% to 90% occurring only once. Sequencing of TCR beta was undertaken in CD8+ and CD4+ T cells derived from blood. The CDR3 runs to 11 residues. Per germline, CDR1 GTSNPN and CDR2 SVGIG (reference sequence).

This TCR was recovered from a human donor with multiple sclerosis. Sequencing input: CD8+ T cells from PBMCs. V is TRBV30 and J is TRBJ2-7; D is uncertain. CDR3 protein: CAWSVLSSVNF. The DNA of the CDR3 is TGTGCCTGGAGTGTACTATCTTCGGTGAACTTC.